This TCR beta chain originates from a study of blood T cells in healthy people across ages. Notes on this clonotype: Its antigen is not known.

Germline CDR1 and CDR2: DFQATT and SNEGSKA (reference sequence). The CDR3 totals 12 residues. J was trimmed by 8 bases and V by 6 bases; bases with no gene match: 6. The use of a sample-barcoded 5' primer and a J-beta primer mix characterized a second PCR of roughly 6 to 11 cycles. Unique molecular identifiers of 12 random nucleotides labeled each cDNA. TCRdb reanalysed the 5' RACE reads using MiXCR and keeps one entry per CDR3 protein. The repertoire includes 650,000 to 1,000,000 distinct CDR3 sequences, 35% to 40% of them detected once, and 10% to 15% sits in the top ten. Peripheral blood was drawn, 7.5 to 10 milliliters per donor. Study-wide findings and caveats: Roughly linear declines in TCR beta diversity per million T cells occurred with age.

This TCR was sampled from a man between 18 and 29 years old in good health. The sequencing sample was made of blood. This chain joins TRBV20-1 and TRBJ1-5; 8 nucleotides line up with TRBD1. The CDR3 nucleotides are TGCAGTGCCGGAGGACAGGGCAAGCCCCAGCATTTT. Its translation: CSAGGQGKPQHF.